This record covers a single T cell receptor (beta chain). The junction departs from the called germline gene at one end, perhaps through a read error. Germline CDR1 is SGHTA and CDR2 is FQGTGA. This CDR3 comprises 15 residues. This sample stems from a study of early T cells in non-severe SARS-CoV-2 infection. Each CDR3 protein is one row after TCRdb ran MiXCR on the 5' RACE reads. The profile shows 55,000 to 70,000 distinct CDR3 sequences, about 12% of them singletons. This sample comprised whole blood, obtained at baseline. The source of this sequence is an adult who was a healthcare worker with PCR-confirmed SARS-CoV-2 infection or an uninfected control (not recorded which). The donor label of this sample is uncertain. This chain links TRBV7-3 with TRBJ2-1, with unresolved D. The DNA for the CDR3 is TGTGCCATCAGCTTAAGTCAGAGCTCCTACAATGAGCAGTTCTTC. This sequence encodes CAISLSQSSYNEQFF.